These 20 T cell receptor beta chains were all obtained from the same sample, sequenced in a study of identical twins. TCRdb reprocessed the 5' RACE reads with MiXCR, giving one entry per CDR3 protein. The table lists 690,000 or so distinct CDR3 sequences, over 8.5% of them singletons. These same data were also listed under a study on yellow fever vaccine responses in identical twins.

The material sequenced was PBMCs. The receptors come from a woman aged 18 to 35 in good health.

V and J are TRBV7-9 and TRBJ2-2, with 9 positions matching TRBD2. The CDR3 runs 15 residues. Germline assignment: CDR1 SEHNR and CDR2 FQNEAQ (reference sequence). V trimming: 6 bases; J trimming: 0 bases; junction bases outside the gene matches: 2. The CDR3 DNA reads TGTGCCAGCAGACGCGGGAGGGCGAACACCGGGGAGCTGTTTTTT. This codes for CASRRGRANTGELFF.

The chain links TRBV6-5 to TRBJ1-3; unclear D gene. The CDR3 sequence is 16 residues long. V was trimmed by 2 bases and J by 0 bases, leaving 11 bases between them. CDR1 is MNHEY, CDR2 SVGAGI, per germline. In DNA form, the CDR3 reads TGTGCCAGCAGTTACCCCCTGCGGACCTCTGGAAACACCATATATTTT. Protein: CASSYPLRTSGNTIYF.

This clonotype was observed a handful of times. The chain employs TRBV15 and TRBJ1-6, with 7 bases matching TRBD1. The junction had 6 bases not matched to a gene; V was cut back by 3 bases and J by 7 bases. The CDR3 is 15 amino acids. Germline values: CDR1 LNHNV, CDR2 YYDKDF (reference sequence). The CDR3 sequence: CATSSSTGANSPLHF. The CDR3 bases are TGTGCCACCAGCAGTTCCACAGGGGCAAATTCACCCCTCCACTTT.

This sequence joins TRBV7-9 and TRBJ2-3; D unclear. Germline V gene data show CDR1 as SEHNR and CDR2 as FQNEAQ (reference sequence). The V and J ends lost 4 bases and 8 bases respectively, with 16 bases between them. This CDR3 has 14 amino acids. The CDR3 loop reads CASSSILPLGTQYF. The CDR3 bases are TGTGCCAGCAGCTCTATTCTGCCTCTAGGTACGCAGTATTTT.

A few counts support this clonotype. The chain links TRBV7-9 to TRBJ1-1; tentative D call: TRBD1 (5 bases). V was trimmed by 1 base and J by 0 bases, leaving 9 bases between them. Germline values: CDR1 SEHNR, CDR2 FQNEAQ (reference sequence). This CDR3 region has 15 residues. CDR3 loop: CASSLGRGLNTEAFF. The CDR3 bases are TGTGCCAGCAGCTTAGGAAGGGGCCTGAACACTGAAGCTTTCTTT. Based on the CDR3 plus reference TRBV7-9 and TRBJ1-1, the full variable domain is DTGVSQNPRHKITKRGQNVTFRCDPISEHNRLYWYRQTLGQGPEFLTYFQNEAQLEKSRLLSDRFSAERPKGSFSTLEIQRTEQGDSAMYLCASSLGRGLNTEAFFGQGTRLTVV.

The chain uses TRBV12-3 or TRBV12-4 and TRBJ1-2; D might be TRBD1 (5 bases). The V end lost 3 bases, the J end lost 8 bases, and 19 bases lay between the germline ends. This CDR3 contains 15 residues. CDR3 in amino acids: CASSFSVGGDGGYTF. The DNA of the CDR3 is TGTGCCAGCAGTTTTTCCGTCGGGGGGGATGGAGGCTACACCTTC.

This clonotype was seen only a few times. The chain uses TRBV7-9 and TRBJ2-7; 7 bases agree with TRBD2. V gave up 5 bases and J gave up 6 bases; unmatched junction bases: 7. Germline V gives CDR1 SEHNR, CDR2 FQNEAQ (reference sequence). This CDR3 comprises 13 residues. CDR3 coding DNA: TGTGCCAGCAGCCCCCAAACTAGCGCCGAGCAGTACTTC. Its protein is CASSPQTSAEQYF.

This clonotype was seen repeatedly, ten times or more. This chain links TRBV11-2 with TRBJ2-3; D is possibly TRBD2 (5 bases). V was shortened by 1 base and J by 3 bases, with 20 bases between the two germline ends. The CDR3 runs 18 residues. Germline V CDR1 and CDR2: SGHAT, FQNNGV. CDR3: CASSLVVDWESVTDTQYF. The CDR3 nucleotides read TGTGCCAGCAGCTTAGTAGTCGACTGGGAGTCTGTTACAGATACGCAGTATTTT.

There are a few counts of this clonotype. The rearrangement links TRBV9 to TRBJ1-5, with 8 bases matching TRBD1. With 4 bases clipped from V and 4 bases from J, the junction kept 7 bases outside the gene matches. The germline CDR1 and CDR2 sequences are SGDLS and YYNGEE. This CDR3 spans 15 amino acids. In nucleotides, the CDR3 is TGTGCCAGCAGCCCCGGACAGGGCTTAAATCAGCCCCAGCATTTT. As protein: CASSPGQGLNQPQHF.

This clonotype was seen a handful of times. The CDR3 DNA is TGTGCCAGCAGTCAACAGATGACAGGGGTGGGCACAGATACGCAGTATTTT. Translating gives CASSQQMTGVGTDTQYF. V is TRBV27 and J is TRBJ2-3; 8 nucleotides match TRBD1. The CDR3 covers 17 residues. V was clipped by 5 bases and J by 1 base; unmatched bases: 11. Germline V lookup: CDR1 MNHEY, CDR2 SMNVEV (reference sequence).

A few counts support this clonotype. The CDR3 nucleotides are TGTGCCAGCAGCTTATATGGGCGCGGACGAAACTCTGGGGCCAACGTCCTGACTTTC. Protein sequence: CASSLYGRGRNSGANVLTF. This rearrangement joins TRBV11-1 to TRBJ2-6; no clear D gene. This CDR3 has 19 residues. Per germline, CDR1 SGHAT and CDR2 FQDESV (reference sequence). The V end lost 2 bases, the J end lost 0 bases, and 17 bases lay between the germline ends.

This clonotype has just a few counts. The chain links TRBV14 to TRBJ2-1; maybe TRBD2 (6 bases). CDR1 SGHDN and CDR2 FVKESK come from the germline V gene. Trimming took off 2 bases at V and 0 bases at J, with 17 bases between the two ends. This CDR3 is 18 amino acids long. The CDR3 here is CASSQYEGTGLSYNEQFF. CDR3 sequence (DNA): TGTGCCAGCAGCCAATATGAGGGAACGGGACTCTCCTACAATGAGCAGTTCTTC.

This clonotype was seen ten or more times. The rearrangement joins TRBV12-3 or TRBV12-4 to TRBJ2-2; perhaps TRBD1 as D (6 bases). This CDR3 has 17 amino acids. Trimming took off 1 base at V and 2 bases at J, with 14 bases between the two ends. CDR3 sequence (DNA): TGTGCCAGCAGTTTAGTATTCAGGGGCCTTAACACCGGGGAGCTGTTTTTT. Encoded protein: CASSLVFRGLNTGELFF.

There are a few counts of this clonotype. The chain carries TRBV20-1 and TRBJ1-5, with unresolved D. Germline CDR1 DFQATT, CDR2 SNEGSKA (reference sequence). The germline V and J ends were trimmed by 0 bases and 0 bases, with 9 bases remaining between them. There are 15 residues in the CDR3. The CDR3 loop reads CSARDSVYSNQPQHF. CDR3 bases: TGCAGTGCTAGAGATTCAGTTTATAGCAATCAGCCCCAGCATTTT.

The rearrangement joins TRBV5-4 to TRBJ2-7, with TRBD2 as a possible D gene (6 bases). CDR3 length equals 14 residues. V was cut by 4 bases and J by 2 bases, with 13 bases left in between. The germline V gene encodes CDR1 SGHNT and CDR2 YYREEE (reference sequence). CDR3 in DNA: TGTGCCAGCAGCCCGTGGGGGGTTACCTACGAGCAGTACTTC. This translates into CASSPWGVTYEQYF. The variable domain in full, with the rest retrieved from reference TRBV5-4 and TRBJ2-7, is ETGVTQSPTHLIKTRGQQVTLRCSSQSGHNTVSWYQQALGQGPQFIFQYYREEENGRGNFPPRFSGLQFPNYSSELNVNALELDDSALYLCASSPWGVTYEQYFGPGTRLTVT.

This clonotype was observed many times. The chain is built from TRBV20-1 and TRBJ2-2, with D possibly matching TRBD2 (6 bases). CDR3 length: 15 residues. V lost 1 base and J 4 bases, leaving 13 bases between the germline ends. The germline V gene has CDR1 DFQATT and CDR2 SNEGSKA (reference sequence). CDR3 residues: CSARVQRASTGELFF. The CDR3 nucleotides are TGCAGTGCTAGAGTGCAGCGGGCGAGCACCGGGGAGCTGTTTTTT.

This clonotype was counted a few times. The gene calls are TRBV4-2 and TRBJ2-3, with D unclear. The CDR3 totals 12 residues. Germline CDR1 reads LGHNA; CDR2 reads YNFKEQ. V was cut by 6 bases and J by 11 bases, with 15 bases left in between. The DNA for the CDR3 is TGTGCCAGCAGGTCAGCCTCGTTGGAGCAGTATTTT. Translating gives CASRSASLEQYF.

In this sample, this clonotype turned up many times. V usage is TRBV7-9 and J usage is TRBJ2-1; TRBD1 matches 10 bases. From germline, CDR1 is SEHNR and CDR2 FQNEAQ (reference sequence). J lost 6 bases, V lost 7 bases, and 9 bases had no gene match. This CDR3 spans 15 amino acids. CDR3 DNA: TGTGCCAGCACTGGCCGGGACAGGGGCTTCAATGAGCAGTTCTTC. It specifies CASTGRDRGFNEQFF.

This clonotype was seen only a few times. This chain links TRBV7-9 with TRBJ2-5; TRBD1 matches 8 bases. Germline-derived CDR1 and CDR2 are SEHNR and FQNEAQ (reference sequence). The CDR3 totals 14 residues. With 6 bases clipped from V and 5 bases from J, the junction kept 8 bases outside the gene matches. CDR3 sequence reads: CASSSRTGRETQYF. In DNA form, the CDR3 reads TGTGCCAGCAGTTCCAGGACAGGGAGGGAGACCCAGTACTTC.

J is TRBJ2-7 and V is TRBV6-2 or TRBV6-3; no clear D. This CDR3 spans 14 amino acids. Trimming took off 4 bases at V and 9 bases at J, with 19 bases between the two ends. Per germline, CDR1 MNHEY and CDR2 SVGEGT. CDR3 coding DNA: TGTGCCAGCAGTTCAAAAAAGGACGGACCTGGGCAGTACTTC. It translates to CASSSKKDGPGQYF.